The T cell receptor beta chain described here comes from a study of T cell responses to AZD1222 COVID-19 vaccine. Across the whole study: Timing groups of about 4 and about 12 weeks for second doses were pooled. The study's findings and limits: There were mostly white British donors and more females than males, and clonal diversity was possibly underestimated.

With respect to this clone: Its matching antigen is unknown.

Generated by immunoSEQ multiplex PCR, the TCRdb table keeps only in-frame clones and is missing some. The sample lists roughly 93,000 clones, roughly 90% occurring once. Trimming removed 8 bases from V and 7 bases from J, with 19 bases in between. Germline CDR1 is SGHRS and CDR2 is YFSETQ. The CDR3 spans 14 residues. Specimen: peripheral blood, collected on day 0 of AZD1222 vaccination. The chain combines TRBV5-1 with TRBJ2-1; D is perhaps TRBD1 or TRBD2 (7 bases each). The clonotype was recovered from an adult in good health. CDR3 DNA sequence: TGCGCCAGTAAGACAGGGTCCGGGGGGAATGAGCAGTTCTTC. Residues: CASKTGSGGNEQFF.